Below are 6 T cell receptor beta chains sequenced from a single sample in a study of Graves' ophthalmopathy and Graves' hyperthyroidism. Amplification of TCR beta CDR3 regions used RNA transcripts. The workflow started with a first-round RT-PCR run with HTBI primers and then moved on to a second-round multiplex PCR. TCRdb re-called the multiplex PCR reads with MiXCR, one entry per CDR3 protein. The table shows roughly 480,000 distinct CDR3 sequences, with roughly 14% occurring only once. The sequencing input was blood. The receptors were sampled from a young woman with Graves' ophthalmopathy.

This clonotype was detected ten times or more. The chain is built from TRBV12-3 or TRBV12-4 and TRBJ1-3; no definite D call. Trimming shortened V by 6 bases and J by 3 bases, and 6 bases separated the two germline ends. The CDR3 consists of 12 residues. The CDR3 sequence: CASRGVGNTIYF. CDR3 bases: TGTGCCAGCAGGGGTGTTGGAAACACCATATATTTT.

This clonotype occurred many times. The chain couples TRBV5-1 to TRBJ2-4; 8 nucleotides match TRBD1. The V gene's germline CDR1 is SGHRS and CDR2 YFSETQ. V lost 2 bases, J lost 3 bases, and 13 bases stayed unmatched. This CDR3 comprises 18 residues. The DNA for the CDR3 is TGCGCCAGCAGCTTTAACCAACAGGGGGGTTATGGCAAAAACATTCAGTACTTC. Translated, it gives CASSFNQQGGYGKNIQYF.

Concerning this clonotype: An end of the junction does not agree with germline; a read error may underlie this. This chain joins TRBV7-9 and TRBJ2-2, with 13 bases identical to TRBD2. This CDR3 is built from 15 residues. Looked up from germline, CDR1 is SEHNR and CDR2 is FQNEAQ (reference sequence). The CDR3 loop reads CASSPRTSGSRELCF. The CDR3 coding sequence is TGTGCCAGCAGCCCTCGGACTAGCGGGAGTCGGGAGCTGTGTTTT.

This clonotype was counted many times. The CDR3 protein is CASSAHRGAQPQHF. CDR3 in DNA: TGTGCCAGCAGCGCGCACAGGGGAGCGCAGCCCCAGCATTTT. The chain carries TRBV9 and TRBJ1-5; 7 nucleotides agree with TRBD1. Trimming removed 3 bases from V and 7 bases from J; junction bases left unmatched: 7. CDR1 SGDLS and CDR2 YYNGEE come from the germline V gene. CDR3 length: 14 amino acids.

This clonotype showed up just a few times. This chain connects TRBV3-1 to TRBJ1-1; no reliable D call. CDR1 LGHDT and CDR2 YNNKEL come from the germline V gene (reference sequence). With 1 base removed from V and 3 bases from J, the gap between germline ends came to 12 bases. The CDR3 sequence is 15 residues long. The CDR3 loop reads CASSQGALRDTEAFF. In DNA, the CDR3 is TGTGCCAGCAGCCAAGGTGCGCTTAGGGACACTGAAGCTTTCTTT.

The sample holds many counts of this clonotype. V gene TRBV6-2 or TRBV6-3 combines with J gene TRBJ2-2; 8 positions match TRBD2. With V trimmed by 0 bases and J by 0 bases, 9 bases remained unmatched. CDR1 and CDR2 from the germline V gene are MNHEY and SVGEGT. The CDR3 is 19 amino acids. Written as DNA, the CDR3 is TGTGCCAGCAGTTACTCCGCTAGCGGGTTAACCACGAACACCGGGGAGCTGTTTTTT. This sequence encodes CASSYSASGLTTNTGELFF.